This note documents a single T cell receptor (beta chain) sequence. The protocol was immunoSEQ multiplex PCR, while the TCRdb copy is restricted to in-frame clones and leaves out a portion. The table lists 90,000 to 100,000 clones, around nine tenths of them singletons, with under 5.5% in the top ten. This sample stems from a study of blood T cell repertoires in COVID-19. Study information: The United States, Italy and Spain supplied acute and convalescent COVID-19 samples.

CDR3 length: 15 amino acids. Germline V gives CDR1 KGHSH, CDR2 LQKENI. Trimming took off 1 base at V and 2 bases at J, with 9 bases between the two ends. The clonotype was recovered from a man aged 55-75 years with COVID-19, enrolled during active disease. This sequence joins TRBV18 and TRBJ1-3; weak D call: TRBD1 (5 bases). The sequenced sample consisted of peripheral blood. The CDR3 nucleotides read TGTGCCAGCTCACCACAGGCAGGGACTGGAAACACCATATATTTT. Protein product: CASSPQAGTGNTIYF.